This TCR beta chain was captured in a study of cytomegalovirus exposure and HLA in healthy donors. Donors were ostensibly healthy at sampling, although undocumented immune exposures were probable. Primers for the PCR totalled 60 Vbeta and 13 Jbeta. The method was immunoSEQ multiplex PCR; TCRdb's version includes in-frame clones alone and lacks a portion of them. The profile covers around 40,000 clones, with 60% to 85% appearing a single time and approximately 1.5% taken by the ten largest. CDR1 SGHDT and CDR2 YYEEEE come from the germline V gene. Trimming took 4 bases from V and 4 from J; bases not matched to a gene: 18. The CDR3 extends over 19 amino acids. Study-level findings and limits: Analyzed later, association rates of TCRs varied across HLA loci, with DRB1 most and HLA-C fewest. Cytomegalovirus status was reportedly diagnosed by the classifier with high specificity and sensitivity. Most of the TCR beta V segments (in an earlier analysis) were productive either about 90% or about 30% of the time.

With respect to this clone: The antigen is unknown.

This sequence originates from a man aged 25 to 40 in good health and CMV-seronegative. What was sequenced was PBMCs. The genes are TRBV5-6 and TRBJ2-7; 12 nucleotides line up with TRBD1. The CDR3 protein is CASSLFGTGGVLELYEQYF. Written as DNA, the CDR3 is TGTGCCAGCAGCCTTTTCGGGACAGGGGGCGTCTTGGAGCTATACGAGCAGTACTTC.